The 7 T cell receptor beta chains in this list originate from one sample, sequenced in a study of Ad26.COV2.S vaccination and SARS-CoV-2 variants. The treatment denotes: some 20 received Ad26.COV2.S at low or high dose, single or two shots; 5 received placebo; per-sample allocation not given. Sample collection was performed on day 63 after the first vaccine or placebo injection. Clones were sequenced by immunoSEQ multiplex PCR, and TCRdb holds only the in-frame ones, with some missing. The sample lists more than 300,000 clones; around 85% were seen once. This material consisted of peripheral blood, taken in a trial of Ad26.COV2.S vaccine versus placebo. The receptors stem from a person between 18 and 60 years old who received the Ad26.COV2.S COVID-19 vaccine or a placebo.

The count of this clone is one. The chain has TRBV29-1 and TRBJ2-2; 10 nucleotides match TRBD2. Per germline, CDR1 SQVTM and CDR2 ANQGSEA. Germline trimming cut 2 bases from V and 5 bases from J; bases unmatched to any gene: 5. The CDR3 sequence is 15 residues long. CDR3 sequence: CSVELTSGITGELFF. The CDR3 region has the DNA TGCAGCGTTGAACTCACTAGCGGGATTACCGGGGAGCTGTTTTTT.

Details on this clone: The junction does not match germline at one end; this may be a read error. Other DNA sequences in this specimen translate into the identical CDR3. The chain recombines TRBV2 with TRBJ2-2, with D perhaps TRBD1 (6 bases). This CDR3 has 15 amino acids. The germline CDR1 and CDR2 sequences are SNHLY and FYNNEI. The chain's CDR3 is CASRSGTLNTGELFF. Here the CDR3 DNA reads TGTGCTAGCAGATCCGGGACACTGAACACCGGGGAGCTGTTTTTT.

This chain's CDR3 is CASSHEARPGESYYGYTF. The CDR3 DNA reads as TGCGCCAGCAGCCACGAGGCCCGCCCAGGCGAATCATACTATGGCTACACCTTC. The rearrangement uses TRBV4-1 and TRBJ1-2; D is undetermined. Germline values: CDR1 MGHRA, CDR2 YSYEKL. V was trimmed by 3 bases and J by 3 bases, leaving 23 bases between them. This CDR3 has 18 amino acids.

The chain's CDR3 is CASSLAVPRSEAFF. Here the CDR3 DNA reads TGCGCCAGCAGCTTGGCTGTCCCAAGGTCTGAAGCTTTCTTT. V is TRBV5-1 and J is TRBJ1-1; D remains unclear. Germline V gene data show CDR1 as SGHRS and CDR2 as YFSETQ. The CDR3 runs to 14 residues. Trimming stripped 0 bases from V and 6 bases from J, with 12 bases between.

This chain joins TRBV27 and TRBJ1-1; tentatively, D is TRBD1 (6 bases). Germline V gives CDR1 MNHEY, CDR2 SMNVEV (reference sequence). Trimming cost V 6 bases and J 4 bases, with 12 bases left between them. This CDR3 contains 13 residues. The CDR3 region has the DNA TGTGCCAGCAGACCTACAGGGTTCACTGAAGCTTTCTTT. Residues: CASRPTGFTEAFF.

This clone occurred once. The chain is built from TRBV2 and TRBJ2-3; TRBD1 agrees at 7 bases. CDR1 is SNHLY, CDR2 FYNNEI, per germline. This CDR3 comprises 14 residues. Trimming cost V 6 bases and J 3 bases; bases outside gene matches: 6. The CDR3 loop reads CASRGPRGTDTQYF. The CDR3 coding sequence is TGTGCCAGCAGGGGGCCCAGGGGGACAGATACGCAGTATTTT.

Regarding this clone: The same CDR3 arises from other DNA sequences in this sample as well. The chain recombines TRBV7-9 with TRBJ2-5; D remains ambiguous. From germline, CDR1 is SEHNR and CDR2 FQNEAQ (reference sequence). The CDR3 spans 13 residues. V lost 2 bases, J lost 2 bases, and 6 bases lay in between. The CDR3 reads CASSLLGQETQYF. DNA for the CDR3: TGTGCCAGCAGCTTACTAGGGCAAGAGACCCAGTACTTC.